These T cell receptor beta chains were read from a single sample in a study of beta chain features in type 1 diabetes. Assay: immunoSEQ multiplex PCR; the TCRdb copy retains only in-frame clones and omits some. The sample has around 400,000 clones; approximately 15% are singletons. The sample taken for sequencing was naive CD4+ T cells from blood. These receptors were collected from a woman between 18 and 30 years old in good health. CDR3s include the opening cysteine and the closing phenylalanine or tryptophan. Each record gives: V gene, D gene, J gene, clone size, CDR3 protein, CDR3 DNA. The D gene is left open where the match is weak. Expanded clones get a size class; other rows say once, few or many, or leave the size out.

V: TRBV29-1; D: NA; J: TRBJ2-1; size: NA; CDR3: CSVEDRRERYNEQFF; DNA: TGCAGCGTTGAAGATCGACGGGAGAGATACAATGAGCAGTTCTTC
V: TRBV5-6; D: TRBD1; J: TRBJ2-6; size: NA; CDR3: CASSQFTGAGANVLTF; DNA: TGTGCCAGCAGCCAATTTACAGGGGCTGGGGCCAACGTCCTGACTTTC
V: TRBV25-1; D: NA; J: TRBJ1-5; size: few; CDR3: CASSGQFSNQPQHF; DNA: TGTGCCAGCAGTGGACAGTTTAGCAATCAGCCCCAGCATTTT
V: TRBV9; D: NA; J: TRBJ2-2; size: NA; CDR3: CASSPRLSDTGELFF; DNA: TGTGCCAGCAGCCCCCGTCTGTCAGACACCGGGGAGCTGTTTTTT
V: TRBV7-8; D: NA; J: TRBJ1-1; size: few; CDR3: CASSLFGGNTEAFF; DNA: TGTGCCAGCAGCTTATTCGGAGGGAACACTGAAGCTTTCTTT
V: TRBV19; D: NA; J: TRBJ2-1; size: NA; CDR3: CASSIDRTSSSYNEQFF; DNA: TGTGCCAGTAGTATAGATCGGACTTCGAGCTCCTACAATGAGCAGTTCTTC
V: TRBV5-6; D: TRBD2; J: TRBJ2-7; size: NA; CDR3: CASSTGLAGAAYEQYF; DNA: TGTGCCAGCAGCACGGGACTAGCGGGAGCTGCTTACGAGCAGTACTTC
V: TRBV9; D: NA; J: TRBJ2-5; size: few; CDR3: CASCRDFQETQYF; DNA: TGTGCCAGCTGCCGGGACTTCCAAGAGACCCAGTACTTC
V: TRBV30; D: TRBD2; J: TRBJ2-1; size: few; CDR3: CAWSDLPSGRGGEQFF; DNA: TGTGCCTGGAGTGACCTGCCTAGCGGGAGGGGAGGTGAGCAGTTCTTC
V: TRBV11-2; D: NA; J: TRBJ2-7; size: NA; CDR3: CASSTIYEQYF; DNA: TGTGCCAGCAGCACCATCTACGAGCAGTACTTC
V: TRBV5-6; D: TRBD2; J: TRBJ2-7; size: NA; CDR3: CASSQRTSGRASEQYF; DNA: TGTGCCAGCAGCCAAAGGACTAGCGGGAGGGCCAGCGAGCAGTACTTC
V: TRBV28; D: NA; J: TRBJ2-6; size: few; CDR3: CASSEDSGANVLTF; DNA: TGTGCCAGCAGTGAGGACTCTGGGGCCAACGTCCTGACTTTC
V: TRBV4-2; D: NA; J: TRBJ1-2; size: few; CDR3: CASSLRGINGYTF; DNA: TGTGCCAGCAGCCTCAGGGGTATCAATGGCTACACCTTC
V: TRBV5-1; D: NA; J: TRBJ1-2; size: few; CDR3: CASSAGNEQLYGYTF; DNA: TGCGCCAGCAGCGCGGGAAATGAACAACTATATGGCTACACCTTC
V: TRBV7-2; D: TRBD2; J: TRBJ2-1; size: NA; CDR3: CASSLATSAYNEQFF; DNA: TGTGCCAGCAGCTTAGCCACTAGCGCATACAATGAGCAGTTCTTC
V: TRBV19; D: TRBD2; J: TRBJ2-1; size: few; CDR3: CASISGGSGRYEQFF; DNA: TGTGCCAGTATCTCCGGGGGTAGCGGGAGATATGAGCAGTTCTTC
V: TRBV13; D: TRBD2; J: TRBJ2-1; size: NA; CDR3: CASSPRSGSSYNEQFF; DNA: TGTGCCAGCAGCCCTAGAAGCGGGAGCTCCTACAATGAGCAGTTCTTC
V: TRBV28; D: NA; J: TRBJ1-5; size: NA; CDR3: CASSSNNQPQHF; DNA: TGTGCCAGCAGTTCCAACAATCAGCCCCAGCATTTT
V: TRBV6-5; D: NA; J: TRBJ2-5; size: few; CDR3: CASSYSRGPLRTQYF; DNA: TGTGCCAGCAGTTACTCGCGGGGACCACTGAGGACCCAGTACTTC
V: TRBV28; D: NA; J: TRBJ2-5; size: NA; CDR3: CASRYLETQYF; DNA: TGTGCCAGCAGATACTTGGAGACCCAGTACTTC
V: TRBV15; D: NA; J: TRBJ2-7; size: few; CDR3: CATNQGNVDEQYF; DNA: TGTGCCACCAATCAGGGTAACGTCGACGAGCAGTACTTC
V: TRBV7-6; D: NA; J: TRBJ2-7; size: few; CDR3: CASSDPRQDREQYF; DNA: TGTGCCAGCAGCGACCCCAGACAGGATCGGGAGCAGTACTTC
V: TRBV20-1; D: NA; J: TRBJ1-5; size: NA; CDR3: CSAPSIGPQHF; DNA: TGCAGTGCCCCGTCGATCGGGCCCCAGCATTTT
V: TRBV5-1; D: TRBD2; J: TRBJ2-7; size: NA; CDR3: CASSLASARGRANEQYF; DNA: TGCGCCAGCAGCTTGGCCTCCGCACGAGGGAGGGCCAACGAGCAGTACTTC
V: TRBV27; D: TRBD2; J: TRBJ2-7; size: once; CDR3: CASSWTSGLYEQYF; DNA: TGTGCCAGCAGTTGGACTAGCGGACTCTACGAGCAGTACTTC
V: TRBV7-9; D: TRBD2; J: TRBJ2-7; size: few; CDR3: CASSARLAGGYEQYF; DNA: TGTGCCAGCAGCGCCCGACTAGCGGGAGGGTACGAGCAGTACTTC
V: TRBV29-1; D: TRBD1; J: TRBJ1-2; size: NA; CDR3: CSVERTGEERNYGYTF; DNA: TGCAGCGTTGAAAGGACAGGGGAGGAACGAAACTATGGCTACACCTTC
V: TRBV5-1; D: NA; J: TRBJ2-7; size: few; CDR3: CASRWDISYEQYF; DNA: TGCGCCAGCAGATGGGACATCTCCTACGAGCAGTACTTC
V: TRBV10-3; D: NA; J: TRBJ2-7; size: NA; CDR3: CATGTAGEQYF; DNA: TGTGCCACCGGCACCGCGGGGGAGCAGTACTTC
V: TRBV4-1; D: TRBD1; J: TRBJ2-7; size: few; CDR3: CASSQALGQGSYEQYF; DNA: TGCGCCAGCAGCCAAGCCCTAGGACAGGGATCCTACGAGCAGTACTTC
V: TRBV10-3; D: NA; J: TRBJ2-1; size: few; CDR3: CAIRRESSYNEQFF; DNA: TGTGCCATCAGGCGGGAAAGCTCCTACAATGAGCAGTTCTTC
V: TRBV30; D: NA; J: TRBJ2-2; size: NA; CDR3: CAWSRTVNTGELFF; DNA: TGTGCCTGGAGTCGAACGGTTAACACCGGGGAGCTGTTTTTT
V: TRBV5-1; D: NA; J: TRBJ2-1; size: NA; CDR3: CASSLAGSGYNEQFF; DNA: TGCGCCAGCAGCTTAGCAGGGTCGGGCTACAATGAGCAGTTCTTC
V: TRBV4-3; D: TRBD2; J: TRBJ2-6; size: NA; CDR3: CASSQDSVAGISGANVLTF; DNA: TGCGCCAGCAGCCAAGATTCCGTAGCGGGTATCTCTGGGGCCAACGTCCTGACTTTC
V: TRBV20-1; D: TRBD1; J: TRBJ1-4; size: NA; CDR3: CQGQENEKLFF; DNA: TGTCAGGGACAGGAAAATGAAAAACTGTTTTTT
V: TRBV18; D: TRBD1; J: TRBJ1-2; size: few; CDR3: CASSLDRGDGYTF; DNA: TGTGCCAGCTCACTCGACAGGGGGGATGGCTACACCTTC
V: TRBV29-1; D: TRBD1; J: TRBJ2-5; size: NA; CDR3: CSVEDRVGETQYF; DNA: TGCAGCGTTGAGGACAGGGTGGGAGAGACCCAGTACTTC
V: TRBV5-1; D: TRBD2; J: TRBJ2-1; size: NA; CDR3: CASSFSGRDNEQFF; DNA: TGCGCCAGCAGCTTTAGCGGGAGAGACAATGAGCAGTTCTTC
V: TRBV6-4; D: TRBD2; J: TRBJ2-1; size: few; CDR3: CASSDSSGRRNEQFF; DNA: TGTGCCAGCAGTGACTCTAGCGGGAGGAGAAATGAGCAGTTCTTC
V: TRBV28; D: NA; J: TRBJ2-5; size: few; CDR3: CASRQGAETQYF; DNA: TGTGCCAGCAGGCAGGGCGCAGAGACCCAGTACTTC
V: TRBV7-9; D: TRBD2; J: TRBJ2-5; size: NA; CDR3: CASSQGLAGGETQYF; DNA: TGTGCCAGCAGCCAAGGACTAGCGGGGGGAGAGACCCAGTACTTC